Shown below are 19 T cell receptor beta chains from a single sample sequenced in a study of blood T cell repertoires in COVID-19. The method was immunoSEQ multiplex PCR; TCRdb's version includes in-frame clones alone and lacks a portion of them. Seen here are roughly 570,000 clones, 85% to 90% observed once, and the top ten hold roughly 7.4%. Sequencing input: peripheral blood. The receptors come from a woman aged 50 to 65 with COVID-19, enrolled during active disease.

The chain joins TRBV4-2 to TRBJ2-3; TRBD2 matches at 8 bases. The CDR3 length is 14 residues. The ends lost 3 bases at V and 6 bases at J; junction bases unmatched: 5. The germline gives CDR1 LGHNA, CDR2 YNFKEQ. CDR3 region: CASSHDGGADTQYF. The CDR3 nucleotides are TGTGCCAGCAGCCATGACGGGGGGGCGGATACGCAGTATTTT.

The chain carries TRBV7-3 and TRBJ1-2, with D unclear. Germline values: CDR1 SGHTA, CDR2 FQGTGA. The CDR3 has 15 amino acids. V was cut by 0 bases and J by 2 bases, with 10 bases left in between. CDR3 nucleotide sequence: TGTGCCAGCAGCTTAACGGGTTCGGGAAACTATGGCTACACCTTC. Its protein is CASSLTGSGNYGYTF.

For the CDR3, the DNA is TGTGCCAGCACCAAATCGCCACTTAACTATGGCTACACCTTC. Encoded protein: CASTKSPLNYGYTF. V gene TRBV6-5 combines with J gene TRBJ1-2, with D unresolved. V lost 7 bases, J lost 1 base, and 13 bases lay in between. This CDR3 region has 14 residues. CDR1 is MNHEY and CDR2 is SVGAGI in the germline V gene.

The rearrangement joins TRBV5-6 to TRBJ1-1; the D is unclear. Trimming removed 0 bases from V and 5 bases from J, with 8 bases in between. The germline V gene encodes CDR1 SGHDT and CDR2 YYEEEE. This CDR3 has 13 amino acids. The CDR3 DNA is TGTGCCAGCAGCTTGGGGTCAGTTACTGAAGCTTTCTTT. It codes for CASSLGSVTEAFF. Variable domain in full (rest from reference TRBV5-6 and TRBJ1-1): DAGVTQSPTHLIKTRGQQVTLRCSPKSGHDTVSWYQQALGQGPQFIFQYYEEEERQRGNFPDRFSGHQFPNYSSELNVNALLLGDSALYLCASSLGSVTEAFFGQGTRLTVV.

V is TRBV5-6 and J is TRBJ1-6; no clear D. The V end lost 4 bases, the J end lost 8 bases, and 19 bases lay between the germline ends. This CDR3 spans 16 amino acids. Germline V gives CDR1 SGHDT, CDR2 YYEEEE. CDR3 sequence: CASSPSLTVYHSPLHF. The CDR3 nucleotides are TGTGCCAGCAGCCCTTCCCTCACAGTCTACCATTCACCCCTCCACTTT.

V gene TRBV30 combines with J gene TRBJ1-3, with 8 bases lining up with TRBD1. Germline V CDR1 and CDR2: GTSNPN, SVGIG (reference sequence). The ends lost 2 bases at V and 4 bases at J; junction bases unmatched: 13. The CDR3 has 17 amino acids. This chain's CDR3 is CAWSLGTGPPGGNTIYF. The CDR3 DNA sequence: TGTGCCTGGAGTCTCGGGACAGGCCCTCCGGGGGGAAACACCATATATTTT.

The chain links TRBV15 to TRBJ2-7; perhaps TRBD2 as D (5 bases). The CDR3 is 14 amino acids. CDR1 LNHNV and CDR2 YYDKDF come from the germline V gene (reference sequence). V was clipped by 5 bases and J by 4 bases, with 15 bases between them. The CDR3 DNA is TGTGCCACCAGCCCACGGACTTCAAGTTACGAGCAGTACTTC. Its protein is CATSPRTSSYEQYF.

The chain recombines TRBV24-1 with TRBJ1-2; no definite D call. CDR1 KGHDR and CDR2 SFDVKD come from the germline V gene. Between the trimmed V and J ends, which lost 5 bases and 5 bases, there was a span of 5 bases. The CDR3 has 11 amino acids. The CDR3: CATSAGYGYTF. CDR3 sequence (DNA): TGTGCCACCAGTGCGGGGTATGGCTACACCTTC.

The chain has TRBV9 and TRBJ2-1, with D possibly TRBD2 on 6 matching bases. The CDR3 extends over 15 amino acids. The V gene's germline CDR1 is SGDLS and CDR2 YYNGEE. Deletions cut 3 bases from V and 9 bases from J, with 19 bases between. DNA for the CDR3: TGTGCCAGCAGCGACGGGGCCGGGTGGGAGGTTGAGCAGTTCTTC. It translates to CASSDGAGWEVEQFF. The full variable domain, completed using reference TRBV9 and TRBJ2-1, is DSGVTQTPKHLITATGQRVTLRCSPRSGDLSVYWYQQSLDQGLQFLIQYYNGEERAKGNILERFSAQQFPDLHSELNLSSLELGDSALYFCASSDGAGWEVEQFFGPGTRLTVL.

This clone was seen only a few times. The genes are TRBV3-1 (or the pseudogene TRBV3-2) and TRBJ2-7, with D possibly being TRBD1 (7 bases). The CDR3 runs to 15 residues. CDR1 and CDR2 (germline): LGHDT, YNNKEL (reference sequence). Trimming removed 1 base from V and 3 bases from J, with 13 bases in between. The CDR3 loop reads CASSQGTQGGYEQYF. In DNA, the CDR3 is TGTGCCAGCAGCCAAGGGACCCAGGGGGGCTACGAGCAGTACTTC.

This clone was recorded at least ten times. The rearrangement links TRBV2 to TRBJ1-1; no definite D call. V was shortened by 0 bases and J by 5 bases, with 13 bases between the two germline ends. CDR3 size: 15 residues. CDR1 and CDR2 from the germline V gene are SNHLY and FYNNEI. CDR3 sequence reads: CASSEALQVGTEAFF. The CDR3 coding sequence is TGTGCCAGCAGTGAAGCGCTTCAGGTAGGAACTGAAGCTTTCTTT.

The chain employs TRBV5-1 and TRBJ1-1; 7 bases map to TRBD1. The J segment lost 3 bases and the V segment lost 3 bases, leaving 2 bases of the junction unmatched. The CDR3 loop spans 13 amino acids. Germline loops: CDR1 SGHRS, CDR2 YFSETQ. CDR3 sequence reads: CASSSRGDTEAFF. Written as DNA, the CDR3 is TGCGCCAGCAGCTCCAGGGGGGACACTGAAGCTTTCTTT.

The V gene is TRBV5-6, the J gene TRBJ2-1; D ambiguous. The germline V gene has CDR1 SGHDT and CDR2 YYEEEE. The CDR3 runs to 11 residues. V lost 2 bases and J lost 9, with 6 bases in between. The CDR3 here is CASSFEVEQFF. The CDR3 DNA sequence: TGTGCCAGCAGCTTCGAGGTTGAGCAGTTCTTC.

V and J are TRBV27 and TRBJ1-1; a possible D gene is TRBD1 (5 bases). CDR1 is MNHEY and CDR2 is SMNVEV in the germline V gene (reference sequence). CDR3 length: 13 amino acids. V lost 7 bases, J lost 4 bases, and 13 bases lay in between. The CDR3: CASTPAGGTEAFF. CDR3 nucleotides: TGTGCCAGCACCCCAGCGGGGGGCACTGAAGCTTTCTTT.

The chain has TRBV11-2 and TRBJ1-5; TRBD1 is a possible D gene (6 bases). The CDR3 runs 15 residues. The germline gives CDR1 SGHAT, CDR2 FQNNGV. V lost 5 bases to trimming and J lost 4 bases, with 15 bases between them. The CDR3 loop is CASSPSTGLNQPQHF. The CDR3 DNA reads TGTGCCAGCAGCCCCAGTACAGGGTTGAATCAGCCCCAGCATTTT. Drawing the rest from reference TRBV11-2 and TRBJ1-5, the complete variable domain is EAGVAQSPRYKIIEKRQSVAFWCNPISGHATLYWYQQILGQGPKLLIQFQNNGVVDDSQLPKDRFSAERLKGVDSTLKIQPAKLEDSAVYLCASSPSTGLNQPQHFGDGTRLSIL.

The rearrangement joins TRBV5-4 to TRBJ1-5, with D possibly TRBD1 on 6 matching bases. CDR3 length: 14 amino acids. Trimming stripped 2 bases from V and 6 bases from J, with 12 bases between. Germline CDR1 reads SGHNT; CDR2 reads YYREEE (reference sequence). The CDR3 DNA reads as TGTGCCAGCAGCTTTGGGGGCTTAATTCAGCCCCAGCATTTT. Its translation is CASSFGGLIQPQHF.

The rearrangement links TRBV2 to TRBJ2-2; 8 bases are shared with TRBD2. CDR3 length: 16 amino acids. Looked up from germline, CDR1 is SNHLY and CDR2 is FYNNEI. V was clipped by 8 bases and J by 5 bases; unmatched bases: 13. CDR3 nucleotide sequence: TGTGCCAGCCTTAAAGATAGCGGGGTTTCAACCGGGGAGCTGTTTTTT. This encodes CASLKDSGVSTGELFF.

This rearrangement joins TRBV6-5 to TRBJ2-3; a weak D match, TRBD1 (6 bases). This CDR3 is 14 amino acids long. Germline V CDR1 and CDR2: MNHEY, SVGAGI. With 4 bases removed from V and 3 bases from J, the gap between germline ends came to 11 bases. CDR3 protein: CASSLGAPTDTQYF. The CDR3 DNA sequence: TGTGCCAGCAGTTTGGGGGCCCCGACAGATACGCAGTATTTT.

In its sample, this clone was seen a few times. This chain uses TRBV6-1 with TRBJ1-2; maybe TRBD1 (5 bases). Germline CDR1 MNHNS, CDR2 SASEGT. The CDR3 totals 15 residues. The V end lost 1 base, the J end lost 2 bases, and 11 bases lay between the germline ends. CDR3 protein: CASSEVPTANYGYTF. The CDR3 DNA follows: TGTGCCAGCAGTGAAGTCCCGACAGCGAACTATGGCTACACCTTC.